The 15 T cell receptor beta chains given below trace back to one sample, sequenced in a study of human T cells and chemical hapten exposure. Time point specified: patch test 3, about 24 weeks after DPC sensitization. Stated treatment: therapeutic diphenylcyclopropenone sensitization with weekly scalp DPC. MiXCR was run by TCRdb on the RACE reads, yielding one entry per CDR3 protein. The data hold about 90,000 distinct CDR3 sequences, with around 9.9% observed a single time. The source was whole blood, collected in connection with sensitization to the hapten diphenylcyclopropenone (DPC). Every receptor here comes from a woman in her thirties with alopecia areata. Some clones in this sample may be carry-over from other donors' samples.

This clonotype was counted many times. Written as DNA, the CDR3 is TGCAGTGCGGGGGGGACAGGAAATTCACCCCTCCACTTT. It is translated as CSAGGTGNSPLHF. V is TRBV20-1 and J is TRBJ1-6; 8 bases are shared with TRBD1. Germline lookup yields CDR1 DFQATT and CDR2 SNEGSKA (reference sequence). V was clipped by 6 bases and J by 7 bases; unmatched bases: 5. The CDR3 covers 13 residues.

Many counts were recorded for this clonotype. V usage is TRBV6-6 and J usage is TRBJ2-1; 8 bases line up with TRBD2. The J segment lost 0 bases and the V segment lost 5 bases, leaving 6 bases of the junction unmatched. The CDR3 consists of 16 residues. Germline CDR1 and CDR2: MNHNY and SVGAGI (reference sequence). In nucleotides, the CDR3 is TGTGCCAGCAGTCAAGGCGGGGGGTACTCCTACAATGAGCAGTTCTTC. Residues: CASSQGGGYSYNEQFF.

The genes are TRBV30 and TRBJ2-1; TRBD1 might be the D (5 bases). The V end was cut by 3 bases, the J end by 8 bases, with 14 bases between. CDR3 length: 13 residues. Germline CDR1 is GTSNPN and CDR2 is SVGIG (reference sequence). CDR3 DNA: TGTGCCTGGAGGGCCAAGGGGCGAGATGAGCAGTTCTTC. This codes for CAWRAKGRDEQFF.

The chain couples TRBV3-1 to TRBJ2-7; unclear D gene. V lost 3 bases to trimming and J lost 6 bases, with 9 bases between them. CDR3 size: 12 residues. Germline V CDR1 and CDR2: LGHDT, YNNKEL (reference sequence). The CDR3 nucleotides read TGTGCCAGCAGCCATTTGGTCGGCGAGCAGTACTTC. Translation: CASSHLVGEQYF.

This clonotype occurred many times. The chain recombines TRBV27 with TRBJ2-1, with 10 positions matching TRBD2. Germline CDR1 and CDR2: MNHEY and SMNVEV (reference sequence). Germline trimming cut 7 bases from V and 8 bases from J; bases unmatched to any gene: 11. The CDR3 is 15 amino acids. The CDR3 bases are TGTGCCAGCACCCCCATGCTAGCGGGAGTGTATGAGCAGTTCTTC. Translating gives CASTPMLAGVYEQFF.

The rearrangement joins TRBV11-2 to TRBJ2-3, with D maybe TRBD2 (5 bases). This CDR3 contains 12 residues. Looked up from germline, CDR1 is SGHAT and CDR2 is FQNNGV. The ends were cut back, 5 bases at V and 5 bases at J, with 8 bases in the middle. CDR3 DNA sequence: TGTGCCAGCAGCATCGGAGGAGATACGCAGTATTTT. This encodes CASSIGGDTQYF.

V and J are TRBV28 and TRBJ2-5; D is undetermined. The CDR3 spans 11 residues. The germline V gene encodes CDR1 MDHEN and CDR2 SYDVKM. Trimming took off 7 bases at V and 5 bases at J, with 8 bases between the two ends. The CDR3 DNA reads as TGTGCCAGCAACTTCCTCGAGACCCAGTACTTC. It yields the protein CASNFLETQYF.

This clonotype came up a few times. The chain is built from TRBV9 and TRBJ1-1, with D possibly TRBD1 on 5 matching bases. This CDR3 contains 13 residues. Germline CDR1 is SGDLS and CDR2 is YYNGEE. V was clipped by 5 bases and J by 3 bases, with 11 bases between them. In DNA form, the CDR3 reads TGTGCCAGCAGTCAGGGTTTAGACACTGAAGCTTTCTTT. Amino acids: CASSQGLDTEAFF.

On this clonotype itself: This may arise from a read error, as a much more abundant clone is one base away. The V gene is TRBV20-1, the J gene TRBJ2-1; 13 nucleotides agree with TRBD2. CDR1 DFQATT and CDR2 SNEGSKA come from the germline V gene (reference sequence). The CDR3 has 14 amino acids. The J segment lost 8 bases and the V segment lost 6 bases, leaving 7 bases of the junction unmatched. CDR3 sequence reads: CSATGLAGAYEQFF. Here the CDR3 DNA reads TGCAGTGCAACCGGACTAGCGGGAGCGTATGAGCAGTTCTTC.

This clonotype has just a few counts. The chain couples TRBV3-1 to TRBJ1-5; 8 bases match TRBD1. The CDR3 sequence is 14 residues long. The V and J ends lost 2 bases and 6 bases, in that order; junction bases with no gene match: 3. The V gene's germline CDR1 is LGHDT and CDR2 YNNKEL (reference sequence). The CDR3 DNA follows: TGTGCCAGCAGCCAACGGACAGGGACTCAGCCCCAGCATTTT. Translation gives CASSQRTGTQPQHF. The full variable domain, completed using reference TRBV3-1 and TRBJ1-5, is DTAVSQTPKYLVTQMGNDKSIKCEQNLGHDTMYWYKQDSKKFLKIMFSYNNKELIINETVPNRFSPKSPDKAHLNLHINSLELGDSAVYFCASSQRTGTQPQHFGDGTRLSIL.

This clonotype was detected only a few times. This rearrangement joins TRBV28 to TRBJ2-3; D call uncertain. This CDR3 is 12 amino acids long. V shed 5 bases and J shed 2 bases, with 5 bases lying between them. Germline V gene data show CDR1 as MDHEN and CDR2 as SYDVKM. The CDR3 coding sequence is TGTGCCAGCAGTCCCAACACAGATACGCAGTATTTT. Residues: CASSPNTDTQYF.

This clonotype was picked up many times. V usage is TRBV7-2 and J usage is TRBJ1-2; D gene unclear. Trimming removed 0 bases at V and 0 bases at J, with 8 bases between. The length of the CDR3 is 15 residues. Germline CDR1 is SGHTA and CDR2 is FQGNSA. CDR3 sequence reads: CASSLALQANYGYTF. The DNA of the CDR3 is TGTGCCAGCAGCTTAGCCCTTCAGGCTAACTATGGCTACACCTTC.

This clonotype was seen a few times. The V and J genes are TRBV20-1 and TRBJ2-7, with TRBD2 matching over 12 bases. Looked up from germline, CDR1 is DFQATT and CDR2 is SNEGSKA (reference sequence). V trimming: 0 bases; J trimming: 4 bases; junction bases outside the gene matches: 10. CDR3 length: 17 amino acids. CDR3 loop: CSARDLRLAGGLYEQYF. CDR3 nucleotide sequence: TGCAGTGCTAGAGATCTTCGCCTAGCGGGAGGGCTTTACGAGCAGTACTTC.

V gene TRBV18 combines with J gene TRBJ2-1; 8 bases are a match to TRBD1. Germline V CDR1 and CDR2: KGHSH, LQKENI. V was clipped by 4 bases and J by 5 bases; unmatched bases: 7. The CDR3 runs 15 residues. CDR3 sequence reads: CASSQDRVGHNEQFF. CDR3 coding DNA: TGTGCCAGCTCACAGGACAGGGTCGGGCACAATGAGCAGTTCTTC.

This clonotype was seen a handful of times. V is TRBV14 and J is TRBJ2-3; 10 bases align to TRBD1. The J segment lost 4 bases and the V segment lost 6 bases, leaving 7 bases of the junction unmatched. The CDR3 totals 15 residues. CDR1 is SGHDN, CDR2 FVKESK, per germline. The CDR3 DNA is TGTGCCAGCAGTTTTGGACAGGGGGAGCCAGATACGCAGTATTTT. Protein: CASSFGQGEPDTQYF.